These 11 T cell receptor beta chains originate from one sample sequenced in a study of T cells after yellow fever vaccination. TCRdb re-derived calls from the 5' RACE reads in MiXCR, one entry per CDR3 protein. This table has about 320,000 distinct CDR3 sequences, approximately 13% appearing once. Source: CD4+ T cells sorted from PBMCs, taken 15 days after the yellow fever booster vaccination. The receptors derive from a man between 18 and 29 years old who received the YFV17D yellow fever vaccine.

This clonotype came up a few times. The chain recombines TRBV5-1 with TRBJ2-2; perhaps TRBD1 as D (8 bases). This CDR3 is 15 amino acids long. V gave up 5 bases and J gave up 3 bases, with 14 bases separating them. Germline V gene sequence: CDR1 SGHRS, CDR2 YFSETQ. CDR3 region: CASSQQGGDTGELFF. The CDR3 coding sequence is TGCGCCAGCAGTCAACAGGGGGGGGACACCGGGGAGCTGTTTTTT.

The table lists this clonotype with a few counts. CDR3 nucleotides: TGTGCCAGCAGTTCTCAGGGGGGGTACGAGCAGTACTTC. Amino acids: CASSSQGGYEQYF. The chain couples TRBV27 to TRBJ2-7; the D gene could be TRBD1 or TRBD2 (7 bases each). This CDR3 contains 13 residues. Germline V lookup: CDR1 MNHEY, CDR2 SMNVEV (reference sequence). V was pared by 4 bases and J by 4 bases, with 11 bases between.

V usage is TRBV20-1 and J usage is TRBJ1-1; unclear D gene. The germline gives CDR1 DFQATT, CDR2 SNEGSKA (reference sequence). Trimming cost V 5 bases and J 1 base, with 14 bases left between them. CDR3 length: 14 residues. The CDR3: CSAPMLGPNTEAFF. CDR3 DNA: TGCAGTGCTCCGATGTTGGGCCCGAACACTGAAGCTTTCTTT.

This chain connects TRBV14 to TRBJ2-7; D is unclear. Germline V lookup: CDR1 SGHDN, CDR2 FVKESK. The CDR3 extends over 13 amino acids. With 0 bases removed from V and 6 bases from J, the gap between germline ends came to 9 bases. The CDR3 region has the DNA TGTGCCAGCAGCCAAGATCCGGAAAGCGAGCAGTACTTC. Residues: CASSQDPESEQYF.

This clonotype was seen repeatedly, ten times or more. The chain joins TRBV19 to TRBJ1-1; D is uncertain. Between the trimmed V and J ends, which lost 9 bases and 1 base, there was a span of 6 bases. The CDR3 length is 11 residues. Germline V gene data show CDR1 as LNHDA and CDR2 as SQIVND (reference sequence). The CDR3 DNA is TGTGCCAGCAGCCGGAACACTGAAGCTTTCTTT. Translation: CASSRNTEAFF. Complete variable domain (other parts from reference TRBV19 and TRBJ1-1): DGGITQSPKYLFRKEGQNVTLSCEQNLNHDAMYWYRQDPGQGLRLIYYSQIVNDFQKGDIAEGYSVSREKKESFPLTVTSAQKNPTAFYLCASSRNTEAFFGQGTRLTVV.

This clonotype has ten or more counts. V is TRBV5-1 and J is TRBJ2-2, with a weak D call TRBD1 (5 bases). Germline CDR1 and CDR2: SGHRS and YFSETQ. CDR3 length equals 14 residues. V was trimmed by 2 bases and J by 5 bases, leaving 10 bases between them. CDR3 sequence reads: CASSFGHSTGELFF. Written as DNA, the CDR3 is TGCGCCAGCAGCTTCGGACACTCAACCGGGGAGCTGTTTTTT.

In its sample, this clonotype was seen a few times. The chain couples TRBV6-2 or TRBV6-3 to TRBJ1-1, with 7 bases identical to TRBD1. Looked up from germline, CDR1 is MNHEY and CDR2 is SVGEGT. After removal of 6 bases from V and 4 bases from J, the junction contained 11 bases not matched to a gene. The CDR3 spans 15 residues. For the CDR3, the DNA is TGTGCCAGCAGCCCGCGAACAGGGGAGGTCACTGAAGCTTTCTTT. Translation gives CASSPRTGEVTEAFF.

This clonotype was picked up a small number of times. The rearrangement links TRBV6-6 to TRBJ2-7; D is uncertain. In germline, CDR1 is MNHNY, CDR2 SVGAGI (reference sequence). The V end lost 0 bases, the J end lost 0 bases, and 3 bases lay between the germline ends. The CDR3 is 13 amino acids. CDR3 loop: CASSYSHSYEQYF. The CDR3 region has the DNA TGTGCCAGCAGTTACTCCCACTCCTACGAGCAGTACTTC.

The gene calls are TRBV7-9 and TRBJ2-3; a weak D match, TRBD1 (5 bases). The V gene lost 6 bases and the J gene lost 2 bases, with 9 bases spanning the gap. The CDR3 contains 13 residues. Germline-derived CDR1 and CDR2 are SEHNR and FQNEAQ (reference sequence). The CDR3 loop is CASRGLFTDTQYF. DNA of the CDR3: TGTGCCAGCAGGGGGCTCTTCACAGATACGCAGTATTTT.

The rearrangement uses TRBV12-3 or TRBV12-4 and TRBJ2-1, with TRBD1 identical over 7 bases. V trimming: 4 bases; J trimming: 1 base; junction bases outside the gene matches: 10. The CDR3 covers 17 residues. This CDR3 reads CASSSEGQARSYNEQFF. The CDR3 nucleotides are TGTGCCAGCAGTTCCGAAGGACAGGCGAGATCCTACAATGAGCAGTTCTTC.

This clonotype was picked up a small number of times. The chain combines TRBV7-2 with TRBJ1-2; the D is unclear. The germline gives CDR1 SGHTA, CDR2 FQGNSA. Between the trimmed V and J ends, which lost 4 bases and 2 bases, there was a span of 8 bases. The CDR3 totals 13 residues. The CDR3 here is CASSYRGNYGYTF. The CDR3 coding sequence is TGTGCCAGCAGCTATCGAGGGAACTATGGCTACACCTTC.